This T cell receptor beta chain was obtained from a study of metastatic and nonmetastatic thyroid tumors. Study context: It was across blood and tumor or nodule tissue from malignant and benign thyroid patients that repertoires were compared.

MiXCR re-clonotyped the PCR reads for TCRdb. The sample has roughly 13,000 clones; 20% to 30% are singletons. Thyroid surgery was preceded by no treatment in any patient. By frequency in the sample, this clone is medium-sized (0.01 to 0.1%). The CDR3 spans 15 residues. V shed 7 bases and J 4 bases; nucleotides not matched to a gene: 8. The germline V gene has CDR1 SNHLY and CDR2 FYNNEI. The sequencing sample was made of blood. The genes are TRBV2 and TRBJ1-2, with 11 bases matching TRBD1. The source is a female donor with papillary thyroid cancer or a benign thyroid nodule (not recorded which). Some clones in this sample may be carry-over from other donors' samples. DNA for the CDR3: TGTGCCAGCACCGGACAGGGGGCGCAAAGCTATGGCTACACCTTC. It yields the protein CASTGQGAQSYGYTF.